This TCR beta chain derives from a study of shared clonotypes between healthy human individuals. The deep-level immunoSEQ assay was used. This table comes from immunoSEQ multiplex PCR, and its TCRdb copy is limited to in-frame clones, with some not included. The data show about half a million clones, about 74% seen once. There were no recent acute infections or vaccinations among the donors, who were healthy HIV-negative adults. The germline V gene encodes CDR1 KGHSH and CDR2 LQKENI. The CDR3 contains 16 residues. V shed 0 bases and J shed 5 bases, with 14 bases lying between them. The receptor was isolated from a middle-aged woman in good health. Some clones in this sample may be carry-over from other donors' samples. Input material: PBMCs. V and J are TRBV18 and TRBJ2-1; possible D gene TRBD1, 6 bases. In DNA, the CDR3 is TGTGCCAGCTCACCACCTGCCAGGGGCACGGACAATGAGCAGTTCTTC. The encoded protein is CASSPPARGTDNEQFF.